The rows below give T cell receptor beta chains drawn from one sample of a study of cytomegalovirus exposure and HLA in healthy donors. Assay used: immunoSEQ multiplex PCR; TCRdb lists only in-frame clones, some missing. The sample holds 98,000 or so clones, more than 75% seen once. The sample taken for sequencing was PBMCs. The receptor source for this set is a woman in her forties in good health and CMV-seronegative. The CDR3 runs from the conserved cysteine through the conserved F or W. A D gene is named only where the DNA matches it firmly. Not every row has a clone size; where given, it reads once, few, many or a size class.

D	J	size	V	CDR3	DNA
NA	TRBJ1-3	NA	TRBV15	CATSRGESGGNTIYF	TGTGCCACCAGCAGAGGAGAGTCAGGTGGAAACACCATATATTTT
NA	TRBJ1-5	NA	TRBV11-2	CASSLGLNQPQHF	TGTGCCAGCAGCTTGGGCCTAAATCAGCCCCAGCATTTT
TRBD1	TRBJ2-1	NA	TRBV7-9	CASSSDRGNEQFF	TGTGCCAGCAGCTCCGACAGGGGCAATGAGCAGTTCTTC
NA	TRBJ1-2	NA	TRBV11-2	CASSSPVGGAHYGYTF	TGTGCCAGCAGCTCCCCCGTGGGGGGGGCACACTATGGCTACACCTTC
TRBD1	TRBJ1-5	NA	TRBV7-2	CASSLDRGLSQPQHF	TGTGCCAGCAGCTTAGACAGGGGGCTAAGTCAGCCCCAGCATTTT
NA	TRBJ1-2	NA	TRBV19	CASSLQGTYGYTF	TGTGCCAGTAGCCTACAGGGCACCTATGGCTACACCTTC
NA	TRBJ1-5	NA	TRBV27	CASSSATATGNQPQHF	TGTGCCAGCAGTTCCGCAACAGCAACTGGAAATCAGCCCCAGCATTTT
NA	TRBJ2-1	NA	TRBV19	CASSPQGSYNEQFF	TGTGCCAGTAGTCCCCAGGGGAGTTACAATGAGCAGTTCTTC
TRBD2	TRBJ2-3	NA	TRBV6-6	CASSYSGGFTDTQYF	TGTGCCAGCAGTTATTCGGGAGGGTTCACAGATACGCAGTATTTT
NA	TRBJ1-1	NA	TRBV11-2	CASSGPSRGYTEAFF	TGTGCCAGCAGCGGACCGAGCCGGGGGTACACTGAAGCTTTCTTT
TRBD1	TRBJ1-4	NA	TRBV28	CASRGTGGRVSEKLFF	TGTGCCAGCAGAGGGACAGGGGGCAGGGTGAGCGAAAAACTGTTTTTT
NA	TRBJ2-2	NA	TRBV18	CASSPRQMNTGELFF	TGTGCCAGCTCACCCCGACAAATGAACACCGGGGAGCTGTTTTTT
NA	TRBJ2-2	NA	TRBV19	CASSMGSTGELFF	TGTGCCAGTAGTATGGGGAGCACCGGGGAGCTGTTTTTT
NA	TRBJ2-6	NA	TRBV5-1	CASSSGDSGANVLTF	TGCGCCAGCAGCTCGGGAGATTCTGGGGCCAACGTCCTGACTTTC
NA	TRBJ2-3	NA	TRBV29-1	CSVGGGFTDTQYF	TGCAGCGTTGGGGGGGGCTTCACAGATACGCAGTATTTT
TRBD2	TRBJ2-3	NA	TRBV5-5	CASSPAFGLAGSTDTQYF	TGTGCCAGCAGCCCTGCCTTCGGACTAGCGGGGAGCACAGATACGCAGTATTTT
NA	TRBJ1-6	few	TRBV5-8	CASSWLKTAQRGNSPLHF	TGTGCCAGCAGCTGGCTAAAGACGGCACAGAGAGGGAATTCACCCCTCCACTTT
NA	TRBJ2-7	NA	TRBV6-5	CASSYSDYGAEQYF	TGTGCCAGCAGTTACTCGGATTATGGGGCCGAGCAGTACTTC
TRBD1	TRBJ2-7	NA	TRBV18	CASAPGQPSYEQYF	TGTGCCAGCGCCCCGGGACAGCCTTCCTACGAGCAGTACTTC
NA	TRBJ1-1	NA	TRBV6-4	CASSRVDGTEAFF	TGTGCCAGCAGTCGGGTGGATGGGACTGAAGCTTTCTTT
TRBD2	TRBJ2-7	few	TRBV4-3	CASSPRLAGGSRYEQYF	TGCGCCAGCAGCCCTAGACTAGCGGGAGGGTCTAGATACGAGCAGTACTTC
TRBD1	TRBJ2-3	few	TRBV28	CASSRGQGGSSTDTQYF	TGTGCCAGCAGTCGGGGACAGGGAGGCTCTAGCACAGATACGCAGTATTTT
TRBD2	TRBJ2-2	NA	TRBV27	CASSSGTSFRELFF	TGTGCCAGCAGTTCCGGGACTAGCTTCAGGGAGCTGTTTTTT
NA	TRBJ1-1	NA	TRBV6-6	CASSMNTEAFF	TGTGCCAGCAGCATGAACACTGAAGCTTTCTTT
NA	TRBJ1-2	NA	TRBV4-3	CASSPDAEKVDYGYTF	TGCGCCAGCAGCCCAGATGCAGAAAAAGTTGACTATGGCTACACCTTC
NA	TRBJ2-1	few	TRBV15	CATSRDTSSYNEQFF	TGTGCCACCAGCAGAGACACAAGCTCCTACAATGAGCAGTTCTTC
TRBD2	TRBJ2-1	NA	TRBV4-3	CASSQGTSAKWEQFF	TGCGCCAGCAGCCAAGGGACTAGCGCGAAATGGGAGCAGTTCTTC
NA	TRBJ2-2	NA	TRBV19	CASSGVGTGELFF	TGTGCCAGTAGCGGGGTTGGGACCGGGGAGCTGTTTTTT
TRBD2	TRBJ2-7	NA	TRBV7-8	CASSSGTSGIQHYEQYF	TGTGCCAGCAGCTCCGGGACTAGCGGGATCCAACACTACGAGCAGTACTTC
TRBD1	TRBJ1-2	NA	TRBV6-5	CASSRQGEFGYTF	TGTGCCAGCAGTCGACAGGGCGAATTCGGCTACACCTTC
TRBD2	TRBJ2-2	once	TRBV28	CASQLAGRAGELFF	TGTGCCAGCCAGCTTGCCGGGAGGGCCGGGGAGCTGTTTTTT
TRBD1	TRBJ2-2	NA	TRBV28	CASSPRTGRTGELFF	TGTGCCAGCAGTCCCCGGACAGGGCGGACCGGGGAGCTGTTTTTT
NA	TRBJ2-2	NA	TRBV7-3	CASSLSVTGELFF	TGTGCCAGCAGCTTATCAGTCACCGGGGAGCTGTTTTTT
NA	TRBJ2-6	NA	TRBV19	CASSVTGANVLTF	TGTGCCAGTAGTGTCACTGGGGCCAACGTCCTGACTTTC
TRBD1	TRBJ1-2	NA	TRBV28	CASRAPNPGTGAYGYTF	TGTGCCAGCAGAGCTCCGAATCCCGGGACAGGTGCCTATGGCTACACCTTC
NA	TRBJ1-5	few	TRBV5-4	CASSPGGGSNQPQHF	TGTGCCAGCAGCCCTGGGGGGGGGAGCAATCAGCCCCAGCATTTT
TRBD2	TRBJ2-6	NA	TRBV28	CASSLRAGGPGANVLTF	TGTGCCAGCAGTTTACGCGCGGGAGGGCCTGGGGCCAACGTCCTGACTTTC
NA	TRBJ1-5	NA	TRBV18	CASSQGLGDQPQHF	TGTGCCAGCTCACAGGGGCTAGGGGATCAGCCCCAGCATTTT
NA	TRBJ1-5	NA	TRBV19	CASSSFGGISNQPQHF	TGTGCCAGTAGCTCTTTCGGGGGAATTAGCAATCAGCCCCAGCATTTT
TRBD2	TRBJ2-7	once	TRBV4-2	CASSLSSGRSHEQYF	TGTGCCAGCAGCCTTTCTAGCGGGAGGAGCCACGAGCAGTACTTC
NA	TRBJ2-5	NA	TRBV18	CASSPREGQETQYF	TGTGCCAGCTCACCACGCGAGGGACAAGAGACCCAGTACTTC
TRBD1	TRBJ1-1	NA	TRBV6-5	CASSKDRGSTEAFF	TGTGCCAGCAGTAAGGACAGGGGTTCGACTGAAGCTTTCTTT
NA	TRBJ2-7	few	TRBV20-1	CSARPVREQYF	TGCAGTGCTCGCCCGGTGAGGGAGCAGTACTTC
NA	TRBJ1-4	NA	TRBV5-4	CASSHRAGEIEKLFF	TGTGCCAGCAGCCACCGGGCAGGGGAGATTGAAAAACTGTTTTTT
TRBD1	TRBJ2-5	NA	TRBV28	CASSTIGQGRSGETQYF	TGTGCCAGCAGTACAATAGGACAGGGGAGATCCGGGGAGACCCAGTACTTC
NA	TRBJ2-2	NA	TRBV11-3	CASSRAETGELFF	TGTGCCAGCAGCCGCGCGGAGACCGGGGAGCTGTTTTTT
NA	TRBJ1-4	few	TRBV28	CASGGVGEKLFF	TGTGCCAGCGGAGGGGTCGGGGAAAAACTGTTTTTT
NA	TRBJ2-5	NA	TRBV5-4	CASSFPGEPQETQYF	TGTGCCAGCAGCTTTCCGGGGGAGCCCCAAGAGACCCAGTACTTC
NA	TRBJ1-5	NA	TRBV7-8	CASSLEGATTGQPQHF	TGTGCCAGCAGCTTAGAGGGCGCAACTACAGGTCAGCCCCAGCATTTT
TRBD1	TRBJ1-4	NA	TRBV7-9	CASSLRGGEINEKLFF	TGTGCCAGCAGCTTAAGAGGGGGCGAGATTAATGAAAAACTGTTTTTT